These 27 T cell receptor beta chains were sequenced from one sample in a study of blood T cell repertoires in COVID-19. Data came from immunoSEQ multiplex PCR; TCRdb stores just in-frame clones and leaves some out. The data contain around 250,000 clones, about four fifths of them seen just once; the ten biggest clones take up roughly 1.9%. Sequences were obtained from peripheral blood. The receptors here all came from a man younger than 45 who had recovered from COVID-19.

The V and J genes are TRBV6-1 and TRBJ2-1, with D unclear. The germline V and J ends were trimmed by 2 bases and 8 bases, with 16 bases remaining between them. Germline values: CDR1 MNHNS, CDR2 SASEGT. The CDR3 is made up of 15 amino acids. The CDR3 DNA sequence: TGTGCCAGCAGTGAAAGTTCTACGTCCTTGGATGAGCAGTTCTTC. This sequence encodes CASSESSTSLDEQFF.

The chain uses TRBV5-1 and TRBJ2-7; 10 nucleotides line up with TRBD1. This CDR3 has 16 amino acids. Trimming removed 7 bases from V and 4 bases from J; junction bases left unmatched: 14. Germline CDR1 reads SGHRS; CDR2 reads YFSETQ. For the CDR3, the DNA is TGCGCCAGCCTTAGATACCCCGGGACAGGGGAGTACGAGCAGTACTTC. Its protein is CASLRYPGTGEYEQYF.

The chain uses TRBV20-1 and TRBJ1-2, with no clear D. Trimming cost V 5 bases and J 5 bases, with 9 bases left between them. CDR3 length: 11 amino acids. Germline V lookup: CDR1 DFQATT, CDR2 SNEGSKA (reference sequence). The CDR3, as DNA: TGCAGTGCTTCCGACGGGTATGGCTACACCTTC. This codes for CSASDGYGYTF.

This clone turned up a few times. DNA for the CDR3: TGTGCCAGCAGGGAACGGACAGGGCGCAATCAGCCCCAGCATTTT. Its translation: CASRERTGRNQPQHF. The V and J genes are TRBV27 and TRBJ1-5; TRBD1 agrees at 8 bases. This CDR3 region has 15 residues. CDR1 and CDR2 from the germline V gene are MNHEY and SMNVEV (reference sequence). Losses at the gene ends were 6 bases for V and 2 bases for J; bases not matched to a gene: 6.

V and J are TRBV7-8 and TRBJ2-7; the D gene is possibly TRBD2 (7 bases). The CDR3 extends over 14 amino acids. V was trimmed by 5 bases and J by 5 bases, leaving 16 bases between them. Germline values: CDR1 SGHVS, CDR2 FQNEAQ. The DNA of the CDR3 is TGTGCCAGCAGCGGCGGTAGGGGGGGAGACGAGCAGTACTTC. This translates into CASSGGRGGDEQYF.

The chain recombines TRBV2 with TRBJ1-2, with TRBD1 as a possible D gene (6 bases). CDR3 length: 14 amino acids. The germline V gene encodes CDR1 SNHLY and CDR2 FYNNEI. Trimming took 6 bases from V and 0 from J, leaving 11 bases between them. This CDR3 reads CASRSGQSNYGYTF. CDR3 in DNA: TGTGCCAGCAGATCCGGACAGTCTAACTATGGCTACACCTTC.

The genes are TRBV6-5 and TRBJ2-7, with 9 bases identical to TRBD2. CDR3 length equals 14 residues. The germline V gene has CDR1 MNHEY and CDR2 SVGAGI. J was trimmed by 3 bases and V by 6 bases; bases with no gene match: 6. The CDR3 DNA is TGTGCCAGCAGCCCGCGGGGGGGCTACTACGAGCAGTACTTC. It is translated as CASSPRGGYYEQYF.

The gene calls are TRBV5-6 and TRBJ2-5; 9 nucleotides line up with TRBD1. This CDR3 comprises 15 residues. CDR1 SGHDT and CDR2 YYEEEE come from the germline V gene. The trim removed 1 base at V and 1 base at J, leaving 2 bases unmatched. CDR3: CASSLWTGAQETQYF. The CDR3 DNA reads as TGTGCCAGCAGCTTGTGGACAGGGGCCCAAGAGACCCAGTACTTC.

The V call is TRBV24-1, the J call TRBJ2-3; TRBD2 is a possible D gene (8 bases). The CDR3 has 16 amino acids. CDR1 KGHDR and CDR2 SFDVKD come from the germline V gene. Trimming removed 1 base at V and 9 bases at J, with 19 bases between. This CDR3 is CATSDLREGAGGTQYF. CDR3 bases: TGTGCCACCAGTGATTTACGTGAGGGGGCGGGAGGAACGCAGTATTTT.

V usage is TRBV24-1 and J usage is TRBJ2-2; the D gene is possibly TRBD1 (6 bases). Germline V lookup: CDR1 KGHDR, CDR2 SFDVKD. V was shortened by 0 bases and J by 3 bases, with 13 bases between the two germline ends. CDR3 length equals 17 residues. CDR3 in DNA: TGTGCCACCAGTGATTTGCAGGCAGGGGTCGACACCGGGGAGCTGTTTTTT. Translating gives CATSDLQAGVDTGELFF.

The chain employs TRBV11-2 and TRBJ2-5, with D possibly being TRBD2 (5 bases). V lost 1 base and J lost 5, with 17 bases in between. CDR1 is SGHAT and CDR2 is FQNNGV in the germline V gene. This CDR3 is 16 amino acids long. CDR3 sequence: CASSLGSGDPRETQYF. The CDR3 nucleotides are TGTGCCAGCAGCTTAGGTTCCGGGGATCCCCGCGAGACCCAGTACTTC.

The chain couples TRBV6-5 to TRBJ1-1, with a weak D call TRBD1 (5 bases). The CDR3 runs to 15 residues. Germline values: CDR1 MNHEY, CDR2 SVGAGI. V lost 6 bases and J lost 1, with 15 bases in between. This CDR3 reads CASRHTAGGNTEAFF. CDR3 nucleotide sequence: TGTGCCAGCAGACACACGGCCGGGGGGAACACTGAAGCTTTCTTT.

The J gene is TRBJ2-1, the V gene TRBV7-2, with 12 nucleotides matching TRBD2. Germline CDR1 and CDR2: SGHTA and FQGNSA. The CDR3 is 19 amino acids. V lost 1 base and J lost 0; bases outside the gene matches: 7. As DNA, the CDR3 is TGTGCCAGCAGCTTAGTGTCTAGCGGGGGGGGAAGCTCCTACAATGAGCAGTTCTTC. It yields the protein CASSLVSSGGGSSYNEQFF.

The genes are TRBV7-2 and TRBJ2-5, with a possible D match to TRBD2 (5 bases). This CDR3 contains 13 residues. Deletions cut 1 base from V and 5 bases from J, with 8 bases between. Germline CDR1 and CDR2: SGHTA and FQGNSA. The CDR3 sequence is CASSLGRGETQYF. CDR3 DNA: TGTGCCAGCAGCTTAGGTCGGGGTGAGACCCAGTACTTC.

The chain uses TRBV7-2 and TRBJ2-5; D possibly corresponds to TRBD1 (6 bases). The V end lost 3 bases, the J end lost 1 base, and 12 bases lay between the germline ends. Germline lookup yields CDR1 SGHTA and CDR2 FQGNSA. The CDR3 runs 15 residues. CDR3 DNA sequence: TGTGCCAGCAGCTTTCGGTGGGGGCTCCAAGAGACCCAGTACTTC. It translates to CASSFRWGLQETQYF.

This chain connects TRBV6-5 to TRBJ2-1; 10 bases align to TRBD1. The CDR3 spans 14 residues. CDR1 and CDR2 (germline): MNHEY, SVGAGI. Trimming at V came to 6 bases and at J to 6 bases, leaving 5 bases not matched to a gene. The chain's CDR3 is CASRTGTGANEQFF. In DNA, the CDR3 is TGTGCCAGCAGAACCGGGACAGGGGCCAATGAGCAGTTCTTC.

DNA of the CDR3: TGTGCCAGCAGTCCGTTAGCGGGGGGCCGTAAGACCCAGTACTTC. Its protein is CASSPLAGGRKTQYF. This chain joins TRBV28 and TRBJ2-5; 10 bases match TRBD2. The CDR3 has 15 amino acids. Germline values: CDR1 MDHEN, CDR2 SYDVKM. V shed 5 bases and J 6 bases; nucleotides not matched to a gene: 9. Full variable domain (outside the CDR3, taken from reference TRBV28 and TRBJ2-5): DVKVTQSSRYLVKRTGEKVFLECVQDMDHENMFWYRQDPGLGLRLIYFSYDVKMKEKGDIPEGYSVSREKKERFSLILESASTNQTSMYLCASSPLAGGRKTQYFGPGTRLLVL.

The chain couples TRBV5-6 to TRBJ1-1, with TRBD1 matching over 9 bases. After removal of 1 base from V and 5 bases from J, the junction contained 9 bases not matched to a gene. This CDR3 comprises 16 residues. Per the germline V gene, CDR1 is SGHDT and CDR2 is YYEEEE. The CDR3 bases are TGTGCCAGCAGCTTGAGGGGACAGGGAAAAGGGACTGAAGCTTTCTTT. Its protein is CASSLRGQGKGTEAFF. Variable domain in full (rest from reference TRBV5-6 and TRBJ1-1): DAGVTQSPTHLIKTRGQQVTLRCSPKSGHDTVSWYQQALGQGPQFIFQYYEEEERQRGNFPDRFSGHQFPNYSSELNVNALLLGDSALYLCASSLRGQGKGTEAFFGQGTRLTVV.

This clone was picked up one time. The CDR3 nucleotides are TGTGCCAGCAGCTCAGGACAGGGGCCTGAAGCTTTCTTT. Its translation: CASSSGQGPEAFF. The rearrangement links TRBV9 to TRBJ1-1, with 9 bases that match TRBD1. CDR3 size: 13 residues. V shed 4 bases, J shed 6 bases, and the junction held 4 bases outside the gene matches. Germline V lookup: CDR1 SGDLS, CDR2 YYNGEE.

J is TRBJ2-2 and V is TRBV3-1 (or the pseudogene TRBV3-2); 7 nucleotides line up with TRBD2. The CDR3 totals 15 residues. CDR1 and CDR2 from the germline V gene are LGHDT and YNNKEL (reference sequence). Germline trimming cut 0 bases from V and 5 bases from J; bases unmatched to any gene: 3. Written as DNA, the CDR3 is TGTGCCAGCAGCCAAGAGGGGACTACGACCGGGGAGCTGTTTTTT. It codes for CASSQEGTTTGELFF.

The gene calls are TRBV3-1 (or the pseudogene TRBV3-2) and TRBJ2-5; TRBD1 matches 8 bases. CDR3 size: 14 residues. Germline CDR1 is LGHDT and CDR2 is YNNKEL (reference sequence). Trimming cost V 0 bases and J 5 bases; bases outside gene matches: 2. This CDR3 is CASSQEDRGETQYF. DNA for the CDR3: TGTGCCAGCAGCCAAGAAGACAGGGGCGAGACCCAGTACTTC.

The table lists this clone with a few counts. Other DNA sequences of this sample code for an identical CDR3. The chain has TRBV2 and TRBJ1-2; 10 bases line up with TRBD1. The germline CDR1 and CDR2 sequences are SNHLY and FYNNEI. The V segment lost 6 bases and the J segment 5 bases; nucleotides outside the gene matches: 6. The CDR3 has 14 residues. CDR3 bases: TGTGCCAGCAGCGTCGGACAGGGGGGATATGGCTACACCTTC. It yields the protein CASSVGQGGYGYTF.

The V and J genes are TRBV2 and TRBJ2-5, with D possibly matching TRBD2 (6 bases). CDR3 size: 14 residues. V lost 5 bases to trimming and J lost 5 bases, with 15 bases between them. Germline V lookup: CDR1 SNHLY, CDR2 FYNNEI. The CDR3 here is CASSSGQAGETQYF. The CDR3 DNA is TGTGCCAGCAGTAGTGGCCAGGCGGGGGAGACCCAGTACTTC.

The chain uses TRBV5-5 and TRBJ2-7, with 8 positions matching TRBD1. J lost 4 bases, V lost 4 bases, and 7 bases had no gene match. This CDR3 is 14 amino acids long. Germline assignment: CDR1 SGHKS and CDR2 YYEKEE (reference sequence). The DNA of the CDR3 is TGTGCCAGCAGCCCAACGTGGGACAGGTACGAGCAGTACTTC. Protein: CASSPTWDRYEQYF.

The gene calls are TRBV18 and TRBJ2-3; 7 bases match TRBD1. The trim removed 3 bases at V and 0 bases at J, leaving 3 bases unmatched. This CDR3 has 15 amino acids. The V gene's germline CDR1 is KGHSH and CDR2 LQKENI. This chain's CDR3 is CASSPRQGSTDTQYF. The CDR3 bases are TGTGCCAGCTCACCCCGACAGGGTAGCACAGATACGCAGTATTTT.

V gene TRBV5-1 combines with J gene TRBJ2-2; 9 nucleotides align to TRBD1. Germline V gene sequence: CDR1 SGHRS, CDR2 YFSETQ. This CDR3 is 20 amino acids long. The V gene end was trimmed by 3 bases and the J gene end by 5 bases; junction bases not matched to a gene: 20. DNA for the CDR3: TGCGCCAGCAGCTCAGAACTCGGGACAGGGCAATTTTTGGCGACCGGGGAGCTGTTTTTT. Residues: CASSSELGTGQFLATGELFF. Variable domain in full (rest from reference TRBV5-1 and TRBJ2-2): KAGVTQTPRYLIKTRGQQVTLSCSPISGHRSVSWYQQTPGQGLQFLFEYFSETQRNKGNFPGRFSGRQFSNSRSEMNVSTLELGDSALYLCASSSELGTGQFLATGELFFGEGSRLTVL.

The V and J genes are TRBV6-5 and TRBJ1-2; 9 bases are shared with TRBD1. V lost 5 bases to trimming and J lost 8 bases; unmatched junction nucleotides: 12. The CDR3 runs 15 residues. Per germline, CDR1 MNHEY and CDR2 SVGAGI. CDR3: CASSKHSGQGSGYTF. The CDR3 DNA reads as TGTGCCAGCAGTAAGCACTCGGGACAGGGTAGCGGCTACACCTTC.